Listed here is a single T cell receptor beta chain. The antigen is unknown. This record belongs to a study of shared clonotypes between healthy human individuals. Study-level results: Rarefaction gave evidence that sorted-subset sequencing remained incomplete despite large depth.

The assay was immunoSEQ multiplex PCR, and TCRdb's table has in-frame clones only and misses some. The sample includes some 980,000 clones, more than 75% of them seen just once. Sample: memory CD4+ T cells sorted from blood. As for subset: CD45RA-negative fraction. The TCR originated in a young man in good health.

CDR3 DNA: TGTGCCAGCAGCTTGGGACAGGTCAATCAGCCCCAGCATTTT. Encoded protein: CASSLGQVNQPQHF. The chain has TRBV5-6 and TRBJ1-5, with a weak D call TRBD1 (6 bases). This CDR3 contains 14 residues. Deletions cut 0 bases from V and 3 bases from J, with 7 bases between. CDR1 and CDR2 from the germline V gene are SGHDT and YYEEEE. Combining the CDR3 with reference TRBV5-6 and TRBJ1-5 gives the whole variable domain DAGVTQSPTHLIKTRGQQVTLRCSPKSGHDTVSWYQQALGQGPQFIFQYYEEEERQRGNFPDRFSGHQFPNYSSELNVNALLLGDSALYLCASSLGQVNQPQHFGDGTRLSIL.